This T cell receptor beta chain was documented in a study of T cells after yellow fever vaccination. Study results and limitations: Booster sampling recovered most clones from primary vaccination (under 97% CD4, over 75% CD8).

It was through 5'RACE template switching that TCR cDNA was made, with a universal primer site and UMIs added. TCRdb redid the calling of the 5' RACE reads with MiXCR, one entry per CDR3 protein. The repertoire holds 150,000 to 200,000 distinct CDR3 sequences, with about 11% as singletons. The V gene's germline CDR1 is DFQATT and CDR2 SNEGSKA (reference sequence). V dropped 5 bases and J dropped 6; count of bases not matched to a gene: 7. The CDR3 contains 14 residues. Concerning this clonotype: The antigen is unknown.

The source material was CD8+ T cells sorted from PBMCs, sampled 15 days after the yellow fever booster vaccination. The origin of this receptor is a man between 18 and 29 years old who received the YFV17D yellow fever vaccine. The V gene is TRBV20-1, the J gene TRBJ2-3; 11 bases fit TRBD2. The CDR3 loop is CSARTGTSGDTQYF. DNA of the CDR3: TGCAGTGCTCGAACCGGGACTAGCGGCGATACGCAGTATTTT.